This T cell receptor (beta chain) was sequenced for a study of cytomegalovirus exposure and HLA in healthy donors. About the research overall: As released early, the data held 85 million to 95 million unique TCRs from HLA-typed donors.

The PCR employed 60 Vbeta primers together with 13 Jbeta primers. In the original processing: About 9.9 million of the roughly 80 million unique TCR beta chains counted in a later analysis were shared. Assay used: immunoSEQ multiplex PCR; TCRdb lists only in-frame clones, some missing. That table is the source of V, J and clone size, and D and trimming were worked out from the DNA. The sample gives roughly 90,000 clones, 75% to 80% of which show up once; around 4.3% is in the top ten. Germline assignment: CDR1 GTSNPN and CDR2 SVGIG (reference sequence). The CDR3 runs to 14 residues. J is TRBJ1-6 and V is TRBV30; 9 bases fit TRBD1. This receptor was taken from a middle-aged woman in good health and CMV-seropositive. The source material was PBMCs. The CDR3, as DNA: TGTGGAACCGGGACAGGGTTTTTTGATTCACCCCTCCACTTT. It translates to CGTGTGFFDSPLHF.